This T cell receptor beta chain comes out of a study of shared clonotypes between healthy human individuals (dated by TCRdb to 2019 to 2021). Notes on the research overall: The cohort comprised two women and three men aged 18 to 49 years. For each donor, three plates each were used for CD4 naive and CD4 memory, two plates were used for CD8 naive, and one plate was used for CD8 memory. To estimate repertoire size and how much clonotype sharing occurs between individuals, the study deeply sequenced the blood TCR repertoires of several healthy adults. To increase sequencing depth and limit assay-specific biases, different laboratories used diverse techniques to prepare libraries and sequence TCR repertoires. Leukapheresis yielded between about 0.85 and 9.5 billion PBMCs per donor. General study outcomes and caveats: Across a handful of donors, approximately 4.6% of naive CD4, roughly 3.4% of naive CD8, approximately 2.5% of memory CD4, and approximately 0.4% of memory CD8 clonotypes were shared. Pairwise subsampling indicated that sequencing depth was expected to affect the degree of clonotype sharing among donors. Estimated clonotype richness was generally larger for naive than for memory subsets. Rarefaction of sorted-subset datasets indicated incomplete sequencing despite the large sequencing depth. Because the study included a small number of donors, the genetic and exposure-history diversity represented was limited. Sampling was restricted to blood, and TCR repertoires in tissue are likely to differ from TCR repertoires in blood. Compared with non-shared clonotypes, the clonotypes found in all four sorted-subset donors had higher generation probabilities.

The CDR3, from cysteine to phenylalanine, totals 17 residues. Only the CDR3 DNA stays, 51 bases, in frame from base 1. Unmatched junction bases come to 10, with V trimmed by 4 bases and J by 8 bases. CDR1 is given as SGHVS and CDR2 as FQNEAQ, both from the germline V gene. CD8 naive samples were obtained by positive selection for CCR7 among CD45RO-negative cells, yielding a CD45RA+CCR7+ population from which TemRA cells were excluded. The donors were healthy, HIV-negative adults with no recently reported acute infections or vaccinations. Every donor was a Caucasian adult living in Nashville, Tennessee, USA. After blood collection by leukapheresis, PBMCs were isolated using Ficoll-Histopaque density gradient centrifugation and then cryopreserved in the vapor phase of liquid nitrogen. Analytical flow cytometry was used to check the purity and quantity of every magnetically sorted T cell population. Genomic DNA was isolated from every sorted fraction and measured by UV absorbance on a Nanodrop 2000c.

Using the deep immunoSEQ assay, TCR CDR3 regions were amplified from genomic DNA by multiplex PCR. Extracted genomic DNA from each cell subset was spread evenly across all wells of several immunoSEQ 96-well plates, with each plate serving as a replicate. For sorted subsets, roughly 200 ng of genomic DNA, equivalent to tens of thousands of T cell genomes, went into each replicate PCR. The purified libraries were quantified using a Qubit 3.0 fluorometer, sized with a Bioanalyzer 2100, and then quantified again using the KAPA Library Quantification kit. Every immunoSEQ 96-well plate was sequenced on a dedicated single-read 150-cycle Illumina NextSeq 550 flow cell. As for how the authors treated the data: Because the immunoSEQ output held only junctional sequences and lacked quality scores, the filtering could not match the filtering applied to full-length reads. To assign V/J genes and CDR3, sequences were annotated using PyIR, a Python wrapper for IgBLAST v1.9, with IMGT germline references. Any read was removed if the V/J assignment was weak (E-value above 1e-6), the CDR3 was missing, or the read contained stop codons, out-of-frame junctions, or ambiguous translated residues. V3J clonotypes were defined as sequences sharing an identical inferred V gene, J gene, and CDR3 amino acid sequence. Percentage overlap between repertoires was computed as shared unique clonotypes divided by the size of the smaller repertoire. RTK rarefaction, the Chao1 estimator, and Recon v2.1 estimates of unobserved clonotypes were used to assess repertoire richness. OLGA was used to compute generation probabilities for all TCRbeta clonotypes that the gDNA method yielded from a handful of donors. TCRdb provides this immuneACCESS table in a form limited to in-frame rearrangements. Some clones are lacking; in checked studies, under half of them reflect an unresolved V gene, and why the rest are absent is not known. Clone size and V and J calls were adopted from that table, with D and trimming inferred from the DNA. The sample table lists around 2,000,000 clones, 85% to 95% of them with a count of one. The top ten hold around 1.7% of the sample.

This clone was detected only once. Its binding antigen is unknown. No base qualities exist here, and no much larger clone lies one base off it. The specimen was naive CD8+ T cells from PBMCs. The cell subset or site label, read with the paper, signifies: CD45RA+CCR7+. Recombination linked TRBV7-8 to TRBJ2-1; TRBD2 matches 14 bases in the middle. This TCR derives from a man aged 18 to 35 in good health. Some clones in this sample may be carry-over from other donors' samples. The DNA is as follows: TGTGCCAGCAGCTCCTGGACTAGCGGGAGGCTAGGCTATGAGCAGTTCTTC. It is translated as CASSSWTSGRLGYEQFF.